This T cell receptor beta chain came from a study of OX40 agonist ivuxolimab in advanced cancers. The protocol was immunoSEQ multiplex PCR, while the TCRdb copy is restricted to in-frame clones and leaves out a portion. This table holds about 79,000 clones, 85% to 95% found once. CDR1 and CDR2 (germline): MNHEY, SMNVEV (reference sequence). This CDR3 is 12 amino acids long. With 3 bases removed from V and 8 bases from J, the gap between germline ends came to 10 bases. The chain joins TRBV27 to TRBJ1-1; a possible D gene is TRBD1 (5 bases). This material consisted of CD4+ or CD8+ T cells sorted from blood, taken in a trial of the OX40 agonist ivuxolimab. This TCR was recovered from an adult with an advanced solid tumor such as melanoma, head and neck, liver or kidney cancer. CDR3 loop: CASSFGGREAFF. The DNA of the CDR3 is TGTGCCAGCAGTTTCGGGGGGAGGGAAGCTTTCTTT.